This T cell receptor (beta chain) was retrieved from a study of spatial heterogeneity in lung cancer. The study, taken as a whole, reports: Whereas they appeared in blood less at follow-up, ubiquitous expanded tumor TCRs appeared there more at resection.

Sample time point: sample taken at primary tumor resection. Frozen PBMC, nontumor lung or tumor provided whole RNA, which was sequenced unsorted. The donors were 70 or so patients with non-small cell lung cancer that was early-stage and untreated. Trimming removed 2 bases from V and 8 bases from J, with 9 bases in between. Per the germline V gene, CDR1 is MDHEN and CDR2 is SYDVKM. The CDR3 has 12 residues. A word on this clonotype: Its antigen is not identified.

TCRdb ran MiXCR on the 5' RACE reads and lists one entry per CDR3 protein. The sample shows approximately 25,000 distinct CDR3 sequences, 5.5% to 7% of them seen only once. V gene TRBV28 combines with J gene TRBJ1-1, with D unclear. The TCR sequence derives from a male donor with early-stage non-small cell lung cancer. The sample in question was PBMCs, obtained at surgery. CDR3 in amino acids: CASSLEGQEAFF. CDR3 DNA: TGTGCCAGCAGTTTAGAGGGCCAAGAAGCTTTCTTT.